The 26 T cell receptor beta chains reported below all come from one sample, sequenced in a study of blood T cell repertoires in COVID-19. Here immunoSEQ multiplex PCR was the method, and the copy in TCRdb shows in-frame clones only, minus some. This table has hundreds of thousands of clones, 85% to 90% appearing once. Sequencing was carried out using PBMCs or T cells enriched from blood (not recorded which). These receptors all come from a man aged 18-30 years who had recovered from COVID-19.

The rearrangement links TRBV19 to TRBJ1-2; perhaps TRBD1 as D (5 bases). Trimming took 3 bases from V and 7 from J, leaving 9 bases between them. The CDR3 totals 12 residues. The germline CDR1 and CDR2 sequences are LNHDA and SQIVND (reference sequence). The CDR3 is CASSMGRAGYTF. DNA for the CDR3: TGTGCCAGTAGTATGGGGCGTGCTGGCTACACCTTC.

This rearrangement joins TRBV16 to TRBJ1-4; D gene unclear. Germline CDR1 and CDR2: KGHSY and FQNENV. CDR3 length equals 13 residues. The germline V and J ends were trimmed by 0 bases and 6 bases, with 5 bases remaining between them. The CDR3 protein is CASSQSGDEKLFF. In DNA form, the CDR3 reads TGTGCCAGCAGCCAATCCGGGGATGAAAAACTGTTTTTT. The full variable domain, in which reference TRBV16 and TRBJ1-4 provide the parts outside the CDR3, is GEEVAQTPKHLVRGEGQKAKLYCAPIKGHSYVFWYQQVLKNEFKFLISFQNENVFDETGMPKERFSAKCLPNSPCSLEIQATKLEDSAVYFCASSQSGDEKLFFGSGTQLSVL.

This chain joins TRBV11-3 and TRBJ2-2, with D tentatively TRBD1 (5 bases). The V end lost 5 bases, the J end lost 0 bases, and 13 bases lay between the germline ends. In germline, CDR1 is SGHNT, CDR2 YENEEA. The CDR3 runs 16 residues. The chain's CDR3 is CASSPRGAANTGELFF. Here the CDR3 DNA reads TGTGCCAGCAGCCCCCGTGGGGCCGCGAACACCGGGGAGCTGTTTTTT.

Regarding this clone: This CDR3 is also generated by other DNA sequences in the sample. The rearrangement uses TRBV7-2 and TRBJ2-5; 7 bases agree with TRBD2. This CDR3 contains 13 residues. Germline V gives CDR1 SGHTA, CDR2 FQGNSA. Trimming at V came to 4 bases and at J to 5 bases, leaving 4 bases not matched to a gene. The CDR3 protein is CASSSKAGETQYF. The CDR3 region has the DNA TGTGCCAGCAGCTCTAAAGCGGGGGAGACCCAGTACTTC.

The chain has TRBV5-1 and TRBJ2-1; D is possibly TRBD1 (6 bases). This CDR3 has 14 residues. Trimming stripped 1 base from V and 3 bases from J, with 8 bases between. Per the germline V gene, CDR1 is SGHRS and CDR2 is YFSETQ. The CDR3 is CASSLKGDYNEQFF. The CDR3 DNA sequence: TGCGCCAGCAGCTTGAAGGGGGACTACAATGAGCAGTTCTTC. Full variable domain (rest looked up from reference TRBV5-1 and TRBJ2-1): KAGVTQTPRYLIKTRGQQVTLSCSPISGHRSVSWYQQTPGQGLQFLFEYFSETQRNKGNFPGRFSGRQFSNSRSEMNVSTLELGDSALYLCASSLKGDYNEQFFGPGTRLTVL.

As to this clone: Other nucleotide sequences in the sample specify the same CDR3. V usage is TRBV27 and J usage is TRBJ1-2; D may be TRBD1 (6 bases). Per germline, CDR1 MNHEY and CDR2 SMNVEV (reference sequence). The CDR3 has 13 residues. Between the trimmed V and J ends, which lost 1 base and 6 bases, there was a span of 9 bases. CDR3 sequence: CASSLLGGHGYTF. The CDR3 nucleotides are TGTGCCAGCAGTTTATTGGGGGGGCATGGCTACACCTTC.

The chain uses TRBV9 and TRBJ1-2; TRBD1 aligns across 8 bases. The CDR3 contains 15 residues. CDR1 is SGDLS and CDR2 is YYNGEE in the germline V gene. The V and J ends lost 4 bases and 4 bases, in that order; junction bases with no gene match: 9. CDR3 region: CASSPSWTGSYGYTF. DNA of the CDR3: TGTGCCAGCAGCCCCTCTTGGACAGGGAGCTATGGCTACACCTTC. Based on the CDR3 plus reference TRBV9 and TRBJ1-2, the full variable domain is DSGVTQTPKHLITATGQRVTLRCSPRSGDLSVYWYQQSLDQGLQFLIQYYNGEERAKGNILERFSAQQFPDLHSELNLSSLELGDSALYFCASSPSWTGSYGYTFGSGTRLTVV.

This sequence joins TRBV28 and TRBJ2-3; possible D gene TRBD1, 5 bases. Germline CDR1 is MDHEN and CDR2 is SYDVKM. The CDR3 has 11 residues. Trimming shortened V by 3 bases and J by 8 bases, and 6 bases separated the two germline ends. The CDR3 spells CASSFQGTQYF. CDR3 DNA sequence: TGTGCCAGCAGTTTCCAGGGTACGCAGTATTTT.

The V gene is TRBV4-3, the J gene TRBJ2-7; D is uncertain. The germline V and J ends were trimmed by 0 bases and 6 bases, with 12 bases remaining between them. This CDR3 spans 14 amino acids. The germline V gene encodes CDR1 LGHNA and CDR2 YSLEER. The CDR3 DNA reads as TGCGCCAGCAGCCAAGATTGGTCTCTCGGCGAGCAGTACTTC. It codes for CASSQDWSLGEQYF.

The chain is built from TRBV5-8 and TRBJ2-7; D is undetermined. Per the germline V gene, CDR1 is SGHTS and CDR2 is YDEGEE. V dropped 6 bases and J dropped 5 bases, with 24 bases sitting between them. CDR3 length: 16 amino acids. CDR3 DNA sequence: TGTGCCAGCACCTTTACCGTTGCGCGAGGATCCAACGAGCAGTACTTC. It codes for CASTFTVARGSNEQYF.

The rearrangement uses TRBV10-1 and TRBJ2-2; D is uncertain. CDR3 size: 15 residues. Trimming cost V 0 bases and J 3 bases, with 8 bases left between them. Looked up from germline, CDR1 is WNHNN and CDR2 is SYGVQD (reference sequence). CDR3 amino acids: CASSESGRYTGELFF. CDR3 DNA sequence: TGCGCCAGCAGTGAGTCGGGCAGATACACCGGGGAGCTGTTTTTT.

V is TRBV16 and J is TRBJ1-5, with 7 nucleotides matching TRBD1. CDR3 length equals 14 residues. V gave up 1 base and J gave up 5 bases; unmatched junction bases: 2. Germline V gene lookup returns CDR1 KGHSY and CDR2 FQNENV. For the CDR3, the DNA is TGTGCCAGCAGCCAATACACAGGGGATCAGCCCCAGCATTTT. Amino acid sequence: CASSQYTGDQPQHF.

As regards this clone: Other DNA sequences in the sample encode the same CDR3. Here the CDR3 reads CAISGTADTQYF. In DNA, the CDR3 is TGTGCCATCTCCGGGACAGCAGATACGCAGTATTTT. The chain combines TRBV10-3 with TRBJ2-3; 7 nucleotides match TRBD1. With V trimmed by 8 bases and J by 4 bases, 3 bases remained unmatched. CDR3 size: 12 residues. CDR1 and CDR2 (germline): ENHRY, SYGVKD.

This chain links TRBV5-1 with TRBJ1-2, with 9 bases fitting TRBD1. Looked up from germline, CDR1 is SGHRS and CDR2 is YFSETQ. The CDR3 contains 15 residues. The trim removed 6 bases at V and 1 base at J, leaving 7 bases unmatched. For the CDR3, the DNA is TGCGCCAGCAAGCCCGGGACAGGGATTAACTATGGCTACACCTTC. Translation: CASKPGTGINYGYTF.

The chain recombines TRBV11-3 with TRBJ2-7; 9 bases align to TRBD1. Germline V gene lookup returns CDR1 SGHNT and CDR2 YENEEA. The ends lost 3 bases at V and 4 bases at J; junction bases unmatched: 10. This CDR3 has 16 residues. The CDR3, as DNA: TGTGCCAGCAGCTTGGCCTCTTCGACAGGGGGGTACGAGCAGTACTTC. Its translation is CASSLASSTGGYEQYF.

In its sample, this clone was seen a few times. The genes are TRBV2 and TRBJ2-1; no firm D call. V lost 3 bases and J lost 2, with 8 bases in between. The CDR3 totals 14 residues. Germline V gene data show CDR1 as SNHLY and CDR2 as FYNNEI. CDR3 sequence: CASSDHYAYNEQFF. CDR3 DNA: TGTGCCAGCAGTGACCACTACGCCTACAATGAGCAGTTCTTC. The complete variable domain, with remaining parts taken from reference TRBV2 and TRBJ2-1, reads EPEVTQTPSHQVTQMGQEVILRCVPISNHLYFYWYRQILGQKVEFLVSFYNNEISEKSEIFDDQFSVERPDGSNFTLKIRSTKLEDSAMYFCASSDHYAYNEQFFGPGTRLTVL.

This clone was picked up one time. The sample has other DNA sequences that encode this CDR3 too. The V and J genes are TRBV27 and TRBJ1-4; 7 nucleotides match TRBD1. J was trimmed by 4 bases and V by 6 bases; bases with no gene match: 5. The CDR3 is made up of 14 amino acids. Per the germline V gene, CDR1 is MNHEY and CDR2 is SMNVEV (reference sequence). DNA of the CDR3: TGTGCCAGCAGCGGTACAGGGGTTAATGAAAAACTGTTTTTT. Amino acids: CASSGTGVNEKLFF. Combining the CDR3 with reference TRBV27 and TRBJ1-4 gives the whole variable domain EAQVTQNPRYLITVTGKKLTVTCSQNMNHEYMSWYRQDPGLGLRQIYYSMNVEVTDKGDVPEGYKVSRKEKRNFPLILESPSPNQTSLYFCASSGTGVNEKLFFGSGTQLSVL.

This clone was picked up one time. The V and J genes are TRBV4-1 and TRBJ1-1, with TRBD1 identical over 11 bases. Germline-derived CDR1 and CDR2 are MGHRA and YSYEKL. The CDR3 consists of 13 residues. The ends lost 4 bases at V and 7 bases at J; junction bases unmatched: 2. The CDR3 nucleotides are TGCGCCAGCAGCCGGGGACAGGGGGGTGAAGCTTTCTTT. Protein product: CASSRGQGGEAFF.

This sequence joins TRBV4-1 and TRBJ1-2; D possibly corresponds to TRBD1 (5 bases). V lost 1 base and J lost 2, with 14 bases in between. Germline V gene data show CDR1 as MGHRA and CDR2 as YSYEKL. The CDR3 extends over 16 amino acids. CDR3 amino acids: CASSQVPTALNYGYTF. In DNA, the CDR3 is TGCGCCAGCAGCCAAGTCCCGACAGCCCTAAACTATGGCTACACCTTC.

This chain uses TRBV10-3 with TRBJ1-5, with a weak D call TRBD1 (6 bases). The CDR3 loop spans 13 amino acids. The germline V and J ends were trimmed by 6 bases and 4 bases, with 10 bases remaining between them. The germline gives CDR1 ENHRY, CDR2 SYGVKD. The DNA for the CDR3 is TGTGCCATCAGACAGGGAGAAAATCAGCCCCAGCATTTT. As protein: CAIRQGENQPQHF.

This chain links TRBV3-1 (or the pseudogene TRBV3-2) with TRBJ2-3, with TRBD2 matching over 7 bases. The germline CDR1 and CDR2 sequences are LGHDT and YNNKEL (reference sequence). The V segment lost 1 base and the J segment 7 bases; nucleotides outside the gene matches: 11. The CDR3 covers 16 residues. CDR3 loop: CASSQVPPPLAHTQYF. The CDR3 nucleotides read TGTGCCAGCAGCCAAGTACCCCCCCCACTAGCGCATACGCAGTATTTT.

CDR3 region: CAWSGSPGSNQPQHF. CDR3 coding DNA: TGTGCCTGGAGTGGTAGTCCGGGGAGCAATCAGCCCCAGCATTTT. This chain joins TRBV30 and TRBJ1-5; D remains ambiguous. The ends were cut back, 1 base at V and 1 base at J, with 11 bases in the middle. The CDR3 is 15 amino acids. The V gene's germline CDR1 is GTSNPN and CDR2 SVGIG (reference sequence).

V is TRBV9 and J is TRBJ2-7; TRBD1 agrees at 10 bases. There are 15 residues in the CDR3. J gave up 2 bases and V 0 bases, and 2 bases lay outside the gene matches. CDR1 SGDLS and CDR2 YYNGEE come from the germline V gene. CDR3 coding DNA: TGTGCCAGCAGCGTAGGGGACAGGGGCACCTACGAGCAGTACTTC. Residues: CASSVGDRGTYEQYF.

V usage is TRBV27 and J usage is TRBJ1-5; 10 bases match TRBD1. The CDR3 runs 14 residues. Germline CDR1 reads MNHEY; CDR2 reads SMNVEV (reference sequence). Trimming removed 4 bases from V and 7 bases from J; junction bases left unmatched: 4. CDR3 coding DNA: TGTGCCAGCAGTTGGGACAGGGGATACCAGCCCCAGCATTTT. Translated, it gives CASSWDRGYQPQHF.

This chain connects TRBV5-4 to TRBJ2-2, with TRBD2 as a possible D gene (5 bases). This CDR3 spans 15 amino acids. The germline gives CDR1 SGHNT, CDR2 YYREEE (reference sequence). V was pared by 4 bases and J by 0 bases, with 10 bases between. CDR3 bases: TGTGCCAGCAGCGGTCAAGCGGCGAACACCGGGGAGCTGTTTTTT. The encoded protein is CASSGQAANTGELFF.

V gene TRBV27 combines with J gene TRBJ2-1; 7 nucleotides align to TRBD2. The CDR3 loop spans 16 amino acids. Unmatched junction bases numbered 4, after V lost 0 bases and J lost 2 bases. The germline V gene encodes CDR1 MNHEY and CDR2 SMNVEV (reference sequence). The chain's CDR3 is CASSLSGSGPYNEQFF. CDR3 nucleotides: TGTGCCAGCAGTTTATCGGGTAGCGGGCCCTACAATGAGCAGTTCTTC.